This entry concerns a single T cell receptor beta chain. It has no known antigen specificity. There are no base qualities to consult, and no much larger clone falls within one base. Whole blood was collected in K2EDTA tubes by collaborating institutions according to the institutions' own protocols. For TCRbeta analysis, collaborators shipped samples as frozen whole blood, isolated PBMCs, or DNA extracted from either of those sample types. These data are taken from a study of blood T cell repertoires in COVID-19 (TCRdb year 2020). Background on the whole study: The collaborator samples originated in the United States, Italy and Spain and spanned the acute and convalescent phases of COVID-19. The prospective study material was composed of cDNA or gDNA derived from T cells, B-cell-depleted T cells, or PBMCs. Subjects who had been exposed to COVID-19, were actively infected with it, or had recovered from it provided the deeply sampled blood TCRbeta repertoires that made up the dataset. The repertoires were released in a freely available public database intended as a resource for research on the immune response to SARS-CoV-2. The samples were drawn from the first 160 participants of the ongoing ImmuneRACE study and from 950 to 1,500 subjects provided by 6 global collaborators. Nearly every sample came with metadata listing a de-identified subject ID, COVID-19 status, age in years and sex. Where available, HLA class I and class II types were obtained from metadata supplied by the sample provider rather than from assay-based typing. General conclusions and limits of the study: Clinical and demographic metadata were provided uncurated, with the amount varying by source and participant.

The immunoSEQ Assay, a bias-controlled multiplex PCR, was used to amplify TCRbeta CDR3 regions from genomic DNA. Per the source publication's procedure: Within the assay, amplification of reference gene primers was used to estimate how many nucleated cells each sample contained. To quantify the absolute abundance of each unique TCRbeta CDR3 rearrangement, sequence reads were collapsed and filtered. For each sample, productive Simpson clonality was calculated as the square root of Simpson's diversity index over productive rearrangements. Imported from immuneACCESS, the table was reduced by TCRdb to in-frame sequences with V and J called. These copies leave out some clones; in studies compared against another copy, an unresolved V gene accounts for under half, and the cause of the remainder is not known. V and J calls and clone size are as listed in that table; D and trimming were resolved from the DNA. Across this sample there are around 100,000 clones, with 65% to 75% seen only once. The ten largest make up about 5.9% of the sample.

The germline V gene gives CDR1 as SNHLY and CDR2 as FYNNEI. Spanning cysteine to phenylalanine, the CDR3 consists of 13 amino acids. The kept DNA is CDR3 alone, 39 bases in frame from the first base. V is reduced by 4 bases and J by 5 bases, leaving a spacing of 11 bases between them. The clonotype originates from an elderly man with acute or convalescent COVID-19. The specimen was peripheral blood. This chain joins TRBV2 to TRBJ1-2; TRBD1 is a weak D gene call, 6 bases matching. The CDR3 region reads CASSAGVRYGYTF. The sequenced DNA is TGTGCCAGCAGTGCAGGGGTTCGGTATGGCTACACCTTC.